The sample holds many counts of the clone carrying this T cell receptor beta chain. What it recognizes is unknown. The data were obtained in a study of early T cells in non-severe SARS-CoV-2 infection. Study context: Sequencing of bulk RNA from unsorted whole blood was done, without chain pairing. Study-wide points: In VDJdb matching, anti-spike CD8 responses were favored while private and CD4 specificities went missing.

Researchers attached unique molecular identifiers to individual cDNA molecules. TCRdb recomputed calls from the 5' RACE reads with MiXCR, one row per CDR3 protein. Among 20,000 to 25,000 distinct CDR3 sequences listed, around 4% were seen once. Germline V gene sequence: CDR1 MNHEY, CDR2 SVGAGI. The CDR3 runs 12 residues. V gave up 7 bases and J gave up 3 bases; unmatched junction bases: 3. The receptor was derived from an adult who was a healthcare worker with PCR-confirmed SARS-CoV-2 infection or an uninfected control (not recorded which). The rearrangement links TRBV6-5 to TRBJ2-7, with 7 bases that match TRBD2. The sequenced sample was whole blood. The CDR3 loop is CASKAGVYEQYF. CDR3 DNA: TGTGCCAGCAAGGCGGGAGTCTACGAGCAGTACTTC.